By share, the clone carrying this T cell receptor beta chain counts as medium-sized (0.01 to 0.1%). This entry is derived from a study of human CD8 memory T cell subsets. The authors made TCR beta libraries using UMI-labeled 5' RACE. TCRdb redid the calling of the 5' RACE reads with MiXCR, one entry per CDR3 protein. The profile shows roughly 8,000 distinct CDR3 sequences, 3% to 5% of them singletons. Germline lookup yields CDR1 SGHKS and CDR2 YYEKEE (reference sequence). The trim removed 0 bases at V and 10 bases at J, leaving 5 bases unmatched. The CDR3 covers 15 residues. The genes are TRBV5-5 and TRBJ2-1; 12 bases agree with TRBD2. Sequenced sample: CD8+ T cells from PBMCs. This receptor was identified in a human donor in good health. The CDR3 nucleotides are TGTGCCAGCAGCTTGGGCACTAGCGGGGGGCAAGAGCAGTTCTTC. This encodes CASSLGTSGGQEQFF.